The 27 T cell receptor beta chains below come from one sample, sequenced in a study of cytomegalovirus exposure and HLA in healthy donors. The primer mix had 60 Vbeta and 13 Jbeta primers. Clones were read by immunoSEQ multiplex PCR, and TCRdb kept only the in-frame ones, dropping some. The specimen's table records 200,000 to 250,000 clones. Specimen: PBMCs. The receptors here all came from a woman in her 30s in good health and CMV-seropositive.

The rearrangement uses TRBV6-6 and TRBJ2-7; tentatively, D is TRBD1 (5 bases). The length of the CDR3 is 13 residues. V lost 6 bases and J 0 bases, leaving 9 bases between the germline ends. Germline V gene data show CDR1 as MNHNY and CDR2 as SVGAGI (reference sequence). CDR3: CASRKGFSYEQYF. The CDR3 DNA reads as TGTGCCAGCAGGAAGGGGTTCTCCTACGAGCAGTACTTC.

This sequence joins TRBV5-5 and TRBJ2-5, with 10 positions matching TRBD1. The ends lost 4 bases at V and 5 bases at J; junction bases unmatched: 8. Germline-derived CDR1 and CDR2 are SGHKS and YYEKEE (reference sequence). The CDR3 spans 15 residues. The CDR3 nucleotides read TGTGCCAGCAGCGGAAGACAGGGGGCGGGGGAGACCCAGTACTTC. Translation gives CASSGRQGAGETQYF.

The chain joins TRBV18 to TRBJ1-3; 8 bases fit TRBD1. This CDR3 comprises 17 residues. From germline, CDR1 is KGHSH and CDR2 LQKENI. V trimming: 5 bases; J trimming: 0 bases; junction bases outside the gene matches: 9. CDR3 sequence: CASSLRDRGISGNTIYF. The CDR3 bases are TGTGCCAGCTCATTACGCGACAGGGGCATCTCTGGAAACACCATATATTTT.

The chain carries TRBV30 and TRBJ1-2, with TRBD1 matching 8 bases. From germline, CDR1 is GTSNPN and CDR2 SVGIG (reference sequence). The CDR3 consists of 15 residues. The V gene end was trimmed by 2 bases and the J gene end by 2 bases; junction bases not matched to a gene: 7. For the CDR3, the DNA is TGTGCCTGGAGTAGACGGACAGGGAAGAACTATGGCTACACCTTC. It is translated as CAWSRRTGKNYGYTF.

The CDR3 sequence is CSVAFTDTQYF. The CDR3 bases are TGCAGCGTGGCCTTTACAGATACGCAGTATTTT. The chain recombines TRBV29-1 with TRBJ2-3; D call uncertain. Trimming shortened V by 6 bases and J by 3 bases, and 7 bases separated the two germline ends. CDR1 is SQVTM, CDR2 ANQGSEA, per germline. The CDR3 has 11 residues.

This chain joins TRBV27 and TRBJ2-1; 13 nucleotides align to TRBD2. V shed 6 bases, J shed 5 bases, and the junction held 4 bases outside the gene matches. Germline CDR1 reads MNHEY; CDR2 reads SMNVEV (reference sequence). There are 15 residues in the CDR3. The CDR3: CASSAGTSGNNEQFF. The CDR3 DNA is TGTGCCAGCAGCGCCGGGACTAGCGGGAACAATGAGCAGTTCTTC.

The gene calls are TRBV5-4 and TRBJ2-5; perhaps TRBD2 as D (7 bases). The CDR3 spans 19 residues. The V gene lost 0 bases and the J gene lost 0 bases, with 21 bases spanning the gap. Germline CDR1 SGHNT, CDR2 YYREEE (reference sequence). The CDR3 nucleotides read TGTGCCAGCAGCTTGGTAGGTGGCGGGGGCCACTTGTACCAAGAGACCCAGTACTTC. This codes for CASSLVGGGGHLYQETQYF.

The chain has TRBV4-1 and TRBJ2-2; no reliable D call. This CDR3 contains 13 residues. CDR1 and CDR2 from the germline V gene are MGHRA and YSYEKL. Trimming took 1 base from V and 9 from J, leaving 9 bases between them. The CDR3 here is CASSQASRRELFF. The CDR3 DNA follows: TGCGCCAGCAGCCAAGCTTCGAGGAGGGAGCTGTTTTTT.

The chain carries TRBV30 and TRBJ1-2, with no clear D. The CDR3 runs to 11 residues. Trimming left V 0 bases short and J 6 bases short, with 5 bases between. Germline V lookup: CDR1 GTSNPN, CDR2 SVGIG (reference sequence). The CDR3 reads CAWSVIDGYTF. The CDR3 nucleotides are TGTGCCTGGAGTGTAATCGATGGCTACACCTTC.

This chain connects TRBV4-1 to TRBJ2-4; 12 nucleotides agree with TRBD1. J was trimmed by 4 bases and V by 0 bases; bases with no gene match: 4. The length of the CDR3 is 17 residues. Germline values: CDR1 MGHRA, CDR2 YSYEKL. The CDR3 spells CASSQEGQGALKNIQYF. In DNA form, the CDR3 reads TGCGCCAGCAGCCAAGAGGGACAGGGGGCTTTGAAAAACATTCAGTACTTC.

The genes are TRBV11-2 and TRBJ2-5; 7 nucleotides agree with TRBD1. Germline trimming cut 0 bases from V and 9 bases from J; bases unmatched to any gene: 1. CDR1 is SGHAT, CDR2 FQNNGV, per germline. This CDR3 is 12 amino acids long. The CDR3 protein is CASSLDQGAQYF. CDR3 DNA sequence: TGTGCCAGCAGCTTAGATCAGGGGGCCCAGTACTTC. The complete variable domain, with remaining parts taken from reference TRBV11-2 and TRBJ2-5, reads EAGVAQSPRYKIIEKRQSVAFWCNPISGHATLYWYQQILGQGPKLLIQFQNNGVVDDSQLPKDRFSAERLKGVDSTLKIQPAKLEDSAVYLCASSLDQGAQYFGPGTRLLVL.

CDR3 DNA sequence: TGTGCCAGTAGTACGAGATACGGTAACACCGGGGAGCTGTTTTTT. As protein: CASSTRYGNTGELFF. J is TRBJ2-2 and V is TRBV19, with D uncertain. CDR3 size: 15 residues. V was trimmed by 4 bases and J by 2 bases, leaving 11 bases between them. Germline CDR1 LNHDA, CDR2 SQIVND (reference sequence).

CDR3 bases: TGTGCCTGGAGTCTGGCAGGGGGCAGGGGCACTGAAGCTTTCTTT. This translates into CAWSLAGGRGTEAFF. V and J are TRBV30 and TRBJ1-1; 8 bases are shared with TRBD1. Germline V gene sequence: CDR1 GTSNPN, CDR2 SVGIG (reference sequence). This CDR3 contains 15 residues. With V trimmed by 2 bases and J by 4 bases, 9 bases remained unmatched.

The chain joins TRBV6-5 to TRBJ1-2; D unresolved. Germline CDR1 reads MNHEY; CDR2 reads SVGAGI. The CDR3 has 14 residues. V was cut by 0 bases and J by 5 bases, with 10 bases left in between. The CDR3 protein is CASSYSGSLYGYTF. DNA for the CDR3: TGTGCCAGCAGTTACTCGGGTAGCCTATATGGCTACACCTTC.

The V call is TRBV19, the J call TRBJ2-4, with 8 bases aligning to TRBD1. The CDR3 contains 14 residues. J was trimmed by 8 bases and V by 6 bases; bases with no gene match: 9. Germline assignment: CDR1 LNHDA and CDR2 SQIVND (reference sequence). The CDR3 DNA reads as TGTGCCAGTAGCGTGGACAGGGATGGGTACATTCAGTACTTC. It codes for CASSVDRDGYIQYF.

The chain carries TRBV5-1 and TRBJ1-3; D remains ambiguous. The CDR3 extends over 14 amino acids. From germline, CDR1 is SGHRS and CDR2 YFSETQ. The V gene lost 1 base and the J gene lost 0 bases, with 5 bases spanning the gap. CDR3 in DNA: TGCGCCAGCAGCTTGTTCGGCTCTGGAAACACCATATATTTT. Amino acid sequence: CASSLFGSGNTIYF.

Here the CDR3 reads CACGTLRGTDTQYF. CDR3 DNA sequence: TGTGCCTGCGGAACTCTCCGGGGGACAGATACGCAGTATTTT. The V gene is TRBV30, the J gene TRBJ2-3, with D tentatively TRBD2 (6 bases). Trimming cost V 6 bases and J 3 bases, with 16 bases left between them. The germline gives CDR1 GTSNPN, CDR2 SVGIG (reference sequence). The CDR3 is 14 amino acids.

The chain recombines TRBV7-9 with TRBJ2-1, with D maybe TRBD2 (6 bases). This CDR3 comprises 15 residues. Germline CDR1 reads SEHNR; CDR2 reads FQNEAQ (reference sequence). Trimming stripped 0 bases from V and 5 bases from J, with 11 bases between. CDR3 bases: TGTGCCAGCAGCTTAGCCGGGACTGTTCACAATGAGCAGTTCTTC. This encodes CASSLAGTVHNEQFF. Supplemented by reference TRBV7-9 and TRBJ2-1, the full variable domain reads DTGVSQNPRHKITKRGQNVTFRCDPISEHNRLYWYRQTLGQGPEFLTYFQNEAQLEKSRLLSDRFSAERPKGSFSTLEIQRTEQGDSAMYLCASSLAGTVHNEQFFGPGTRLTVL.

The chain combines TRBV2 with TRBJ2-7, with 10 bases matching TRBD2. The CDR3 loop spans 15 amino acids. Germline trimming cut 7 bases from V and 2 bases from J; bases unmatched to any gene: 8. Germline lookup yields CDR1 SNHLY and CDR2 FYNNEI. For the CDR3, the DNA is TGTGCCAGCAAGGTGGTTCTAGCGGGAGCCTACGAGCAGTACTTC. It is translated as CASKVVLAGAYEQYF.

This chain connects TRBV19 to TRBJ1-1, with TRBD1 matching 12 bases. This CDR3 comprises 15 residues. Trimming at V came to 6 bases and at J to 2 bases, leaving 4 bases not matched to a gene. CDR1 LNHDA and CDR2 SQIVND come from the germline V gene (reference sequence). CDR3 DNA sequence: TGTGCCAGTAGGGGACAGGGGGCCCATAACACTGAAGCTTTCTTT. Its protein product is CASRGQGAHNTEAFF.

This CDR3 is CASSFGGSGEQYF. CDR3 coding DNA: TGTGCCAGCAGCTTCGGAGGGAGCGGCGAGCAGTACTTC. The gene calls are TRBV7-9 and TRBJ2-7; possible D gene TRBD2, 6 bases. The CDR3 spans 13 residues. Germline V lookup: CDR1 SEHNR, CDR2 FQNEAQ (reference sequence). Trimming pared 3 bases from V and 6 bases from J, leaving 12 bases between.

V gene TRBV7-6 combines with J gene TRBJ2-2; D might be TRBD2 (5 bases). The germline V gene has CDR1 SGHVS and CDR2 FNYEAQ. This CDR3 comprises 13 residues. V gave up 1 base and J gave up 8 bases, with 8 bases separating them. CDR3 sequence reads: CASSLGRTGELFF. The CDR3 bases are TGTGCCAGCAGCTTAGGGAGGACTGGGGAGCTGTTTTTT.

J is TRBJ2-7 and V is TRBV19; weak D call: TRBD2 (6 bases). Germline V CDR1 and CDR2: LNHDA, SQIVND (reference sequence). CDR3 size: 11 residues. V lost 1 base, J lost 12 bases, and 10 bases lay in between. CDR3 in amino acids: CASSIVGSGYF. In nucleotides, the CDR3 is TGTGCCAGTAGTATAGTGGGTAGCGGGTACTTC.

J is TRBJ2-7 and V is TRBV28; TRBD1 is a possible D gene (5 bases). The CDR3 consists of 14 residues. Trimming took off 6 bases at V and 2 bases at J, with 14 bases between the two ends. The germline CDR1 and CDR2 sequences are MDHEN and SYDVKM. The CDR3 spells CASRPVGQAYEQYF. CDR3 DNA: TGTGCCAGCAGGCCAGTGGGGCAGGCCTACGAGCAGTACTTC.

The CDR3, as DNA: TGTGCCAGCAGCTTTGGCAGGATGGGTGAAAAACTGTTTTTT. Amino acids: CASSFGRMGEKLFF. The V and J genes are TRBV7-9 and TRBJ1-4; D is unresolved. Germline CDR1 SEHNR, CDR2 FQNEAQ (reference sequence). V was pared by 3 bases and J by 7 bases, with 12 bases between. The CDR3 extends over 14 amino acids.

The rearrangement uses TRBV9 and TRBJ2-1; 8 positions match TRBD2. CDR3 length: 17 residues. The J segment lost 1 base and the V segment lost 2 bases, leaving 8 bases of the junction unmatched. The germline V gene has CDR1 SGDLS and CDR2 YYNGEE. CDR3 nucleotides: TGTGCCAGCAGCGTCAGGACTAGCCTACCTTCCTACAATGAGCAGTTCTTC. It translates to CASSVRTSLPSYNEQFF.

V usage is TRBV2 and J usage is TRBJ2-7; 7 bases map to TRBD1. Germline CDR1 and CDR2: SNHLY and FYNNEI. J lost 4 bases, V lost 5 bases, and 2 bases had no gene match. The CDR3 runs to 12 residues. This chain's CDR3 is CASSPTGYEQYF. The CDR3 DNA reads as TGTGCCAGCAGTCCGACAGGGTACGAGCAGTACTTC.